Shown below are 9 T cell receptor beta chains from a single sample sequenced in a study of STAT5B mutations in CD4+ large granular lymphocyte leukemia. TCRdb's table, derived via immunoSEQ multiplex PCR, lists solely in-frame clones and lacks some. The sample includes about 35,000 clones, 75% to 85% of them seen just once. Specimen: CD4+ T cells from blood buffy coats. These receptors were obtained from a human donor in good health.

CDR3 nucleotides: TGTGCCTGGAGTGTAACGCAGGGGGATTTAGCCAAAAACATTCAGTACTTC. Translated, it gives CAWSVTQGDLAKNIQYF. V gene TRBV30 combines with J gene TRBJ2-4; 7 bases agree with TRBD1. Germline-derived CDR1 and CDR2 are GTSNPN and SVGIG (reference sequence). The CDR3 extends over 17 amino acids. Germline trimming cut 0 bases from V and 0 bases from J; bases unmatched to any gene: 8.

V is TRBV10-3 and J is TRBJ1-1; 7 bases line up with TRBD1. The CDR3 runs 15 residues. Germline trimming cut 10 bases from V and 7 bases from J; bases unmatched to any gene: 18. Germline V CDR1 and CDR2: ENHRY, SYGVKD. CDR3 amino acids: CATKGTEFLTGEAFF. The DNA for the CDR3 is TGTGCCACGAAAGGGACAGAATTTTTAACAGGTGAAGCTTTCTTT.

This clone has only a few counts. CDR3 amino acids: CASSRGQGPNQPQHF. CDR3 DNA sequence: TGCGCCAGCAGCCGAGGACAGGGCCCAAATCAGCCCCAGCATTTT. The chain is built from TRBV4-1 and TRBJ1-5; 8 bases are shared with TRBD1. This CDR3 has 15 amino acids. V shed 4 bases, J shed 4 bases, and the junction held 6 bases outside the gene matches. Germline CDR1 MGHRA, CDR2 YSYEKL.

Notes on this clone: The identical CDR3 is also encoded by other nucleotide sequences in the sample. The rearrangement links TRBV18 to TRBJ2-5; D ambiguous. CDR3 length equals 14 residues. Germline lookup yields CDR1 KGHSH and CDR2 LQKENI. V was pared by 0 bases and J by 1 base, with 6 bases between. The DNA of the CDR3 is TGTGCCAGCTCACCACCGGGCAGCCAAGAGACCCAGTACTTC. As protein: CASSPPGSQETQYF. The complete variable domain, with remaining parts taken from reference TRBV18 and TRBJ2-5, reads NAGVMQNPRHLVRRRGQEARLRCSPMKGHSHVYWYRQLPEEGLKFMVYLQKENIIDESGMPKERFSAEFPKEGPSILRIQQVVRGDSAAYFCASSPPGSQETQYFGPGTRLLVL.

V usage is TRBV10-3 and J usage is TRBJ2-2, with 9 bases lining up with TRBD1. The germline V gene has CDR1 ENHRY and CDR2 SYGVKD. CDR3 length equals 14 residues. Trimming took 4 bases from V and 4 from J; bases not matched to a gene: 1. The CDR3 here is CAISGDRATGELFF. The CDR3 coding sequence is TGTGCCATCAGTGGGGACAGGGCCACCGGGGAGCTGTTTTTT.

V gene TRBV9 combines with J gene TRBJ2-1, with a weak D call TRBD2 (6 bases). V shed 4 bases and J shed 4 bases, with 18 bases lying between them. CDR3 size: 16 residues. The germline CDR1 and CDR2 sequences are SGDLS and YYNGEE. CDR3 sequence reads: CASSPAGTPAYNEQFF. CDR3 nucleotides: TGTGCCAGCAGCCCAGCCGGGACTCCCGCTTACAATGAGCAGTTCTTC.

This clone was seen a single time. This sequence joins TRBV27 and TRBJ1-5; D is undetermined. The V and J ends lost 5 bases and 2 bases respectively, with 10 bases between them. This CDR3 has 14 amino acids. Germline assignment: CDR1 MNHEY and CDR2 SMNVEV (reference sequence). The CDR3 nucleotides read TGTGCCAGCAGTCTAAATGCCCGCAATCAGCCCCAGCATTTT. Protein product: CASSLNARNQPQHF.

The rearrangement uses TRBV27 and TRBJ1-2; TRBD1 matches 9 bases. Trimming took 6 bases from V and 5 from J; bases not matched to a gene: 7. Germline V gene data show CDR1 as MNHEY and CDR2 as SMNVEV (reference sequence). The CDR3 runs 14 residues. Here the CDR3 reads CASSSGQGLYGYTF. The CDR3 DNA reads as TGTGCCAGCAGCTCGGGACAGGGACTGTATGGCTACACCTTC.

The chain joins TRBV18 to TRBJ1-5, with 9 bases matching TRBD1. The CDR3 length is 15 residues. The ends lost 5 bases at V and 4 bases at J; junction bases unmatched: 6. The germline V gene encodes CDR1 KGHSH and CDR2 LQKENI. CDR3 sequence: CASSMGQGNNQPQHF. CDR3 bases: TGTGCCAGCTCAATGGGACAGGGAAATAATCAGCCCCAGCATTTT.